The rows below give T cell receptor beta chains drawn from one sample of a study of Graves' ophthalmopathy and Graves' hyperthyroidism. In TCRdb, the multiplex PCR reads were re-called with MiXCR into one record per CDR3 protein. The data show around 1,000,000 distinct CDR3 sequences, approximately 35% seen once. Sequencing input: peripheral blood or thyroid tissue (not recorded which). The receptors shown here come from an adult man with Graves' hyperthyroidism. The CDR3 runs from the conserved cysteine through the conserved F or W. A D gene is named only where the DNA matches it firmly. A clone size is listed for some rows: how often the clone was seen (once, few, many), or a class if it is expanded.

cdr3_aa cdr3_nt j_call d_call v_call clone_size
CASSSQPDSIPLHF TGTGCCAGCAGCTCTCAACCTGACAGCATACCCCTCCACTTT TRBJ1-6 - TRBV5-4 many
CSVLNTEAFF TGCAGCGTACTCAACACTGAAGCTTTCTTT TRBJ1-1 - TRBV29-1 many
CSVGSGTNTGELFF TGCAGCGTGGGTAGCGGGACTAACACCGGGGAGCTGTTTTTT TRBJ2-2 TRBD2 TRBV29-1 many
CASSYSPGGNAEAFF TGTGCCAGCAGTTACAGTCCAGGGGGCAACGCTGAAGCTTTCTTT TRBJ1-1 TRBD1 TRBV6-1 few
CASSYATGSRYGYTF TGTGCCAGCAGTTACGCGACAGGGTCCCGTTATGGCTACACCTTC TRBJ1-2 TRBD1 TRBV19 -
CASSSQLAGANTGELFF TGTGCCAGCAGTTCCCAACTAGCGGGAGCGAACACCGGGGAGCTGTTTTTT TRBJ2-2 TRBD2 TRBV12-3/TRBV12-4 -
CSASLRENTEAFF TGCAGTGCTTCCCTCAGGGAGAACACTGAAGCTTTCTTT TRBJ1-1 - TRBV20-1 -
CASMALGQGNTGELFF TGTGCCAGCATGGCCCTCGGACAGGGGAACACCGGGGAGCTGTTTTTT TRBJ2-2 TRBD1 TRBV6-5 few
CASSPWGGGEETQYF TGTGCCAGCAGCCCCTGGGGGGGGGGAGAAGAGACCCAGTACTTC TRBJ2-5 TRBD2 TRBV11-2 few
CASGQGVSYNSPLHF TGTGCCAGTGGACAGGGGGTCTCCTATAATTCACCCCTCCACTTT TRBJ1-6 TRBD1 TRBV7-8 many
CASSSTHRGLNNSPLHF TGTGCCAGCAGTTCTACCCACAGGGGTCTTAATAATTCACCCCTCCACTTT TRBJ1-6 TRBD1 TRBV6-5 few
CASSLAGRGLFF TGTGCCAGCAGTTTAGCGGGGCGGGGGCTGTTTTTT TRBJ2-2 - TRBV12-3/TRBV12-4 -
CASSARVNTEAFF TGTGCCAGCAGCGCGCGGGTAAACACTGAAGCTTTCTTT TRBJ1-1 - TRBV2 many
CSARGLAGGPSYEQYF TGCAGTGCCCGAGGACTAGCGGGGGGGCCTTCCTACGAGCAGTACTTC TRBJ2-7 TRBD2 TRBV20-1 once
CASIPGTDKETQYF TGTGCCAGCATCCCCGGGACGGATAAAGAGACCCAGTACTTC TRBJ2-5 - TRBV7-9 -
CASSRHSGGAGTEAFF TGTGCCAGCAGTCGCCATTCAGGGGGCGCGGGCACTGAAGCTTTCTTT TRBJ1-1 TRBD1 TRBV6-5 -
CATSDLPRGRNQETQYF TGTGCCACCAGTGATTTGCCGCGGGGGAGGAATCAAGAGACCCAGTACTTC TRBJ2-5 TRBD2 TRBV10-3 -
CASSPSQYEQYF TGTGCCAGCAGCCCTTCGCAATACGAGCAGTACTTC TRBJ2-7 - TRBV14 many
CASSQGRWTSGRVETQYF TGCGCCAGCAGCCAGGGACGATGGACTAGCGGGAGGGTAGAGACCCAGTACTTC TRBJ2-5 TRBD2 TRBV4-3 -
CATSDRDSYEQYF TGTGCCACCAGTGACAGGGACTCCTACGAGCAGTACTTC TRBJ2-7 - TRBV24-1 many
CASSLSPATGGEQPQHF TGTGCCAGCAGTTTATCCCCCGCGACAGGGGGCGAGCAGCCCCAGCATTTT TRBJ1-5 TRBD1 TRBV6-6 -
CASSLWSGAYGYTF TGTGCCAGCAGTTTATGGTCGGGGGCCTATGGCTACACCTTC TRBJ1-2 - TRBV28 few